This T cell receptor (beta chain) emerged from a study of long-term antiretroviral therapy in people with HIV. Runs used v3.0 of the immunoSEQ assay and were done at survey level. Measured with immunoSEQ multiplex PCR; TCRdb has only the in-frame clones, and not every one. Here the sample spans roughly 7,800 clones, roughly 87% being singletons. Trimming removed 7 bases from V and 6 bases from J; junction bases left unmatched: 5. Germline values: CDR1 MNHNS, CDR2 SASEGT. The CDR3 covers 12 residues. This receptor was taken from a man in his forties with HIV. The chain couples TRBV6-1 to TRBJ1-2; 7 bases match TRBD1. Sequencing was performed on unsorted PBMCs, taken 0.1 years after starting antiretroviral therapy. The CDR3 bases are TGTGCCAGCACCGACAGGGTTGATGGCTACACCTTC. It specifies CASTDRVDGYTF.